This TCR beta chain was found in a study of T cell responses to AZD1222 COVID-19 vaccine. Method: immunoSEQ multiplex PCR; TCRdb's copy keeps in-frame clones and lacks some. In the table there are 95,000 to 100,000 clones, around 89% of which are singletons. The starting material was peripheral blood, obtained on day 0 of AZD1222 vaccination. The TCR sequence derives from an adult in good health.

Here the CDR3 DNA reads TGTGCTAGTGATCGGGGTCAGGGGGTTCTGGGCACTGAAGCTTTCTTT. The encoded protein is CASDRGQGVLGTEAFF. The genes are TRBV12-5 and TRBJ1-1; 7 bases are a match to TRBD1. The CDR3 spans 16 residues. The germline V gene encodes CDR1 LGHNT and CDR2 FRNRAP. With V trimmed by 7 bases and J by 4 bases, 15 bases remained unmatched.